Listed here are 20 T cell receptor beta chains from one sample, sequenced in a study of early T cells in non-severe SARS-CoV-2 infection. MiXCR was run by TCRdb on the 5' RACE reads, yielding one entry per CDR3 protein. The sample carries about 84,000 distinct CDR3 sequences, roughly an eighth recorded once. Sequencing was done on a sample of whole blood. The receptor set was obtained from an adult who was a healthcare worker with PCR-confirmed SARS-CoV-2 infection or an uninfected control (not recorded which).

This chain joins TRBV14 and TRBJ1-6, with D uncertain. V lost 3 bases and J 16 bases, leaving 13 bases between the germline ends. The length of the CDR3 is 12 residues. Germline CDR1 SGHDN, CDR2 FVKESK. The CDR3 reads CASSQSGIELHF. Here the CDR3 DNA reads TGTGCCAGCAGCCAGAGCGGGATAGAACTCCACTTT.

This clonotype turned up a few times. V and J are TRBV5-4 and TRBJ2-7; TRBD1 agrees at 8 bases. The CDR3 extends over 13 amino acids. J lost 10 bases, V lost 1 base, and 7 bases had no gene match. Germline CDR1 and CDR2: SGHNT and YYREEE (reference sequence). The CDR3 sequence is CASSLWDRPHQYF. The CDR3 bases are TGTGCCAGCAGCTTGTGGGACAGGCCCCACCAGTACTTC.

The chain uses TRBV7-8 and TRBJ1-5, with D possibly being TRBD1 (5 bases). This CDR3 is built from 14 residues. V was pared by 2 bases and J by 6 bases, with 11 bases between. In germline, CDR1 is SGHVS, CDR2 FQNEAQ. CDR3 nucleotides: TGTGCCAGCAGCTTAAGAGGGGAGGCTCAGCCCCAGCATTTT. It encodes CASSLRGEAQPQHF.

This clonotype was seen many times. The V call is TRBV12-3 or TRBV12-4, the J call TRBJ2-1, with D possibly being TRBD2 (6 bases). The V end lost 3 bases, the J end lost 8 bases, and 17 bases lay between the germline ends. There are 15 residues in the CDR3. CDR3 region: CASSFRTEGGDEQFF. In DNA form, the CDR3 reads TGTGCCAGCAGTTTCCGGACTGAGGGAGGTGATGAGCAGTTCTTC.

The gene calls are TRBV5-1 and TRBJ2-2; D uncertain. Germline V gene sequence: CDR1 SGHRS, CDR2 YFSETQ. Trimming stripped 5 bases from V and 4 bases from J, with 12 bases between. The CDR3 sequence is 14 residues long. CDR3 region: CASSGHTFTGELFF. In DNA form, the CDR3 reads TGCGCCAGCAGTGGGCACACGTTCACCGGGGAGCTGTTTTTT.

The chain employs TRBV19 and TRBJ2-3; a possible D gene is TRBD1 (5 bases). This CDR3 has 14 residues. CDR1 and CDR2 (germline): LNHDA, SQIVND (reference sequence). Between the trimmed V and J ends, which lost 2 bases and 4 bases, there was a span of 10 bases. CDR3 coding DNA: TGTGCCAGTAGTATACAGGGTATGGCAGATACGCAGTATTTT. This translates into CASSIQGMADTQYF. Full variable domain (remainder filled in from reference TRBV19 and TRBJ2-3): DGGITQSPKYLFRKEGQNVTLSCEQNLNHDAMYWYRQDPGQGLRLIYYSQIVNDFQKGDIAEGYSVSREKKESFPLTVTSAQKNPTAFYLCASSIQGMADTQYFGPGTRLTVL.

In this sample, this clonotype turned up a few times. Given a much more abundant clone one base away, this may be a read error. The rearrangement links TRBV28 to TRBJ2-7, with unresolved D. Germline values: CDR1 MDHEN, CDR2 SYDVKM. The CDR3 runs to 15 residues. CDR3 sequence (DNA): TGTGTCAGCACATTTTCGGCGGATCAGACCTACGAGCAGTACTTC. It specifies CVSTFSADQTYEQYF.

This clonotype has more than one count but fewer than ten. The genes are TRBV6-6 and TRBJ2-1; 8 nucleotides line up with TRBD1. The junction had 5 bases not matched to a gene; V was cut back by 2 bases and J by 5 bases. The CDR3 is 15 residues long. CDR1 and CDR2 (germline): MNHNY, SVGAGI (reference sequence). In DNA form, the CDR3 reads TGTGCCAGCAGTTACGACACAGGGGGGCACAATGAGCAGTTCTTC. Amino acid sequence: CASSYDTGGHNEQFF.

The V gene is TRBV10-3, the J gene TRBJ1-5, with TRBD1 matching 11 bases. This CDR3 is built from 16 residues. The germline V gene encodes CDR1 ENHRY and CDR2 SYGVKD. V lost 0 bases to trimming and J lost 7 bases; unmatched junction nucleotides: 5. This CDR3 reads CAISESSGQGAQPQHF. CDR3 nucleotide sequence: TGTGCCATCAGTGAGTCCTCAGGACAGGGGGCACAGCCCCAGCATTTT.

The chain combines TRBV11-2 with TRBJ2-2; 10 bases are shared with TRBD1. Germline V CDR1 and CDR2: SGHAT, FQNNGV. The CDR3 totals 16 residues. The J segment lost 5 bases and the V segment lost 6 bases, leaving 9 bases of the junction unmatched. CDR3 DNA sequence: TGTGCCAGCAGACTGACAGGGGGCTTAAGTACCGGGGAGCTGTTTTTT. This gives the protein CASRLTGGLSTGELFF.

This clonotype was recorded at least ten times. The chain uses TRBV28 and TRBJ1-1; D is unclear. This CDR3 comprises 13 residues. Between the trimmed V and J ends, which lost 5 bases and 0 bases, there was a span of 7 bases. CDR1 is MDHEN, CDR2 SYDVKM, per germline. The CDR3 DNA is TGTGCCAGCAGTCAATTCATGAACACTGAAGCTTTCTTT. Encoded protein: CASSQFMNTEAFF.

This clonotype was seen many times. The chain links TRBV12-3 or TRBV12-4 to TRBJ2-2; 9 bases map to TRBD2. After removal of 7 bases from V and 8 bases from J, the junction contained 11 bases not matched to a gene. CDR3 length: 15 amino acids. CDR3 in amino acids: CASTIFSGSAGELFF. The CDR3 coding sequence is TGTGCCAGCACCATTTTTAGCGGGAGTGCGGGGGAGCTGTTTTTT.

V usage is TRBV10-3 and J usage is TRBJ1-2; D gene unclear. Trimming left V 3 bases short and J 2 bases short, with 4 bases between. This CDR3 comprises 12 residues. CDR1 ENHRY and CDR2 SYGVKD come from the germline V gene. CDR3 bases: TGTGCCATCAGTGACCTAAACTATGGCTACACCTTC. Translating gives CAISDLNYGYTF.

Only a few counts were recorded for this clonotype. The chain recombines TRBV5-1 with TRBJ2-1; D perhaps matches TRBD1 (5 bases). The CDR3 has 12 residues. Looked up from germline, CDR1 is SGHRS and CDR2 is YFSETQ. Trimming pared 2 bases from V and 5 bases from J, leaving 5 bases between. CDR3 coding DNA: TGCGCCAGCAGCTTCAGGGACAATGAGCAGTTCTTC. Encoded protein: CASSFRDNEQFF.

V is TRBV6-1 and J is TRBJ1-3; weak D call: TRBD1 (5 bases). V was cut by 7 bases and J by 4 bases, with 14 bases left in between. Germline V gives CDR1 MNHNS, CDR2 SASEGT. The CDR3 runs 14 residues. The CDR3 is CASTLTEVGNTIYF. Here the CDR3 DNA reads TGTGCCAGCACTTTGACAGAAGTCGGAAACACCATATATTTT.

V gene TRBV2 combines with J gene TRBJ1-1, with TRBD1 identical over 12 bases. CDR3 length: 13 amino acids. Germline lookup yields CDR1 SNHLY and CDR2 FYNNEI. The V and J ends lost 6 bases and 10 bases, in that order; junction bases with no gene match: 6. The CDR3 loop is CASRDGTGGTAFF. In DNA form, the CDR3 reads TGTGCCAGCAGGGATGGGACAGGGGGCACAGCTTTCTTT.

This clonotype was seen a few times. V is TRBV5-4 and J is TRBJ2-3; D gene ambiguous. The CDR3 sequence is 16 residues long. CDR1 and CDR2 (germline): SGHNT, YYREEE (reference sequence). Trimming stripped 0 bases from V and 0 bases from J, with 11 bases between. The CDR3 DNA is TGTGCCAGCAGCTTGGCGCAGTTGCCCAGCACAGATACGCAGTATTTT. Amino acids: CASSLAQLPSTDTQYF.

This clonotype was detected only a few times. The rearrangement joins TRBV27 to TRBJ1-6; perhaps TRBD1 as D (5 bases). V lost 5 bases to trimming and J lost 3 bases, with 8 bases between them. The CDR3 sequence is 14 residues long. The germline CDR1 and CDR2 sequences are MNHEY and SMNVEV (reference sequence). DNA of the CDR3: TGTGCCAGCAGTGCGACAGACTATAATTCACCCCTCCACTTT. This encodes CASSATDYNSPLHF.

A single count supports this clonotype. A much larger clone lies a single base off, so this may be a read error. The genes are TRBV5-6 and TRBJ2-2, with D perhaps TRBD1 or TRBD2 (5 bases each). CDR1 and CDR2 (germline): SGHDT, YYEEEE. The CDR3 spans 15 residues. CDR3 region: CVSAPGPGYTGELFF. CDR3 in DNA: TGTGTCAGCGCCCCAGGGCCGGGATACACCGGGGAGCTGTTTTTT.

The chain links TRBV10-2 to TRBJ2-3, with 8 positions matching TRBD2. This CDR3 comprises 14 residues. V was pared by 8 bases and J by 1 base, with 5 bases of the junction left unmatched. Germline CDR1 is WSHSY and CDR2 is SAAADI. CDR3 residues: CASGLAQRTDTQYF. The CDR3 bases are TGCGCCAGCGGACTAGCACAACGCACAGATACGCAGTATTTT.